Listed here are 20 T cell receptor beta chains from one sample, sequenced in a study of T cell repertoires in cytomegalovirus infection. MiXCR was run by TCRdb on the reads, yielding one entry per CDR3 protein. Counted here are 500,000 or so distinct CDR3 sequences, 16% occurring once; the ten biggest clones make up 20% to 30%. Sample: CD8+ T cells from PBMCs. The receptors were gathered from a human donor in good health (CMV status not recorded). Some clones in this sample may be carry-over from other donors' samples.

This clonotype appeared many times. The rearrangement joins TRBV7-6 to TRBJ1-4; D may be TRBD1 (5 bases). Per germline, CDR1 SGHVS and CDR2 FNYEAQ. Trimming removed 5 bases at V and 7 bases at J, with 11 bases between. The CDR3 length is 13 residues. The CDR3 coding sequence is TGTGCCAGCAGCGTCAACAGGATTGAAAAACTGTTTTTT. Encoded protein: CASSVNRIEKLFF.

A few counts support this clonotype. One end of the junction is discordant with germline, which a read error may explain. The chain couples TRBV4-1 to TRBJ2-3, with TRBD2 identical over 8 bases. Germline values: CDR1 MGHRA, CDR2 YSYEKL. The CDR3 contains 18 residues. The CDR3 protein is CASSPSPVTSGYTDTQYF. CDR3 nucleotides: TGTGCCAGCAGCCCCTCCCCGGTTACTAGCGGATACACAGATACGCAGTATTTT.

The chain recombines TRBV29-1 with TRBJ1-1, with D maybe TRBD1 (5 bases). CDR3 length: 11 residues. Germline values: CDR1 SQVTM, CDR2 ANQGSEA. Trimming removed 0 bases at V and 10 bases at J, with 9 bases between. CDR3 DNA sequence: TGCAGCGTTGAAGAAGGGGTGGGAGCTTTCTTT. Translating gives CSVEEGVGAFF.

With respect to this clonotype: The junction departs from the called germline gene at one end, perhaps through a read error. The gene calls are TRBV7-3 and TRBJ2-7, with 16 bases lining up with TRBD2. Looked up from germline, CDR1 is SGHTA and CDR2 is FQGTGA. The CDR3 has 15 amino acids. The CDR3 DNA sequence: TGTCCCAGCAGCGCTTCCGGGACTAGCGGGAGGGACCAGTACTTC. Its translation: CPSSASGTSGRDQYF.

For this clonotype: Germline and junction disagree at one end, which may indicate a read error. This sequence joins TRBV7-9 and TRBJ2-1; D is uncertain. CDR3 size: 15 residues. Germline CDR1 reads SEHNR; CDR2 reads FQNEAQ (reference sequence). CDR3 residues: CASGLVGKVGNEQFF. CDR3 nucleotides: TGTGCCAGCGGCTTAGTGGGGAAGGTGGGGAATGAGCAGTTCTTC.

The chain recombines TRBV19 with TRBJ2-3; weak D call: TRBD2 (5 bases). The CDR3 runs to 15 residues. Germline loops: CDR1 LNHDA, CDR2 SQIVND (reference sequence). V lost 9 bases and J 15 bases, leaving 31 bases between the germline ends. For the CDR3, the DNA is TGTGCCAGCAAAGGAGACTACACAGATACGCAGAGACCCTATTTT. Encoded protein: CASKGDYTDTQRPYF.

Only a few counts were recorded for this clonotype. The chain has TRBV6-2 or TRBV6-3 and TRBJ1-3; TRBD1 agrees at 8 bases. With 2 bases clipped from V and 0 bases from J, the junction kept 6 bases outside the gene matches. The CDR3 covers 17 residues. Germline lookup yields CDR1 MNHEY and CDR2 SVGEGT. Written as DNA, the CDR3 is TGTGCCAGCAGTTACAAGGCAGGGGGCGACTCTGGAAACACCATATATTTT. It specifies CASSYKAGGDSGNTIYF.

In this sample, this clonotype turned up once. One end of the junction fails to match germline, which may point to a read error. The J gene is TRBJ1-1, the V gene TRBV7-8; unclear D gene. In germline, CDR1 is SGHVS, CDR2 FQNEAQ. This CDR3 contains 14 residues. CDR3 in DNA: TGTGCCAGCAGCTTAGAAGAGGGAGACACCGAAGATTTCTTT. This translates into CASSLEEGDTEDFF.

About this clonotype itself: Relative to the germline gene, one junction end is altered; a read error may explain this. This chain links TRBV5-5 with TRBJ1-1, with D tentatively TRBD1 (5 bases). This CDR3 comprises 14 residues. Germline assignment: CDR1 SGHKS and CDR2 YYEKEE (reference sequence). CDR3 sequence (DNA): TGTGCCAGCAGCTTGGGGCAGGGAAGCACTGAAGCTTCCTTT. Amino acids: CASSLGQGSTEASF.

CDR3 residues: CASSLISASGGLQETQYF. Here the CDR3 DNA reads TGTGCCAGCAGCTTAATCTCGGCTAGCGGGGGCCTACAAGAGACCCAGTACTTC. V and J are TRBV7-6 and TRBJ2-5; TRBD2 matches at 10 bases. Per the germline V gene, CDR1 is SGHVS and CDR2 is FNYEAQ. With V trimmed by 2 bases and J by 2 bases, 11 bases remained unmatched. This CDR3 spans 18 amino acids.

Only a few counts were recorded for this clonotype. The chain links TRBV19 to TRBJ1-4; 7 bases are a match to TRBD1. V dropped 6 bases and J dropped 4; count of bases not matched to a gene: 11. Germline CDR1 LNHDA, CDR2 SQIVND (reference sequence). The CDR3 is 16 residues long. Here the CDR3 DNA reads TGTGCCAGTAGCATTTCTCAGGGACAGAGTAATGAAAAACTGTTTTTT. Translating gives CASSISQGQSNEKLFF.

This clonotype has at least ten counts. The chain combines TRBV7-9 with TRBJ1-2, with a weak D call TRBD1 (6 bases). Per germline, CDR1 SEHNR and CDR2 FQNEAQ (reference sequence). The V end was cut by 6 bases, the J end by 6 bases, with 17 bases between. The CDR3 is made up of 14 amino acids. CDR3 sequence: CASRSVGRGNGYTF. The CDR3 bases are TGTGCCAGCAGGTCGGTGGGCAGGGGAAATGGCTACACCTTC.

CDR3 protein: CAWTPGAGNQPQHF. Written as DNA, the CDR3 is TGTGCCTGGACCCCTGGGGCAGGGAATCAGCCCCAGCATTTT. The chain recombines TRBV30 with TRBJ1-5; possibly TRBD1 for D (5 bases). CDR3 size: 14 residues. Trimming stripped 4 bases from V and 4 bases from J, with 14 bases between. Germline CDR1 GTSNPN, CDR2 SVGIG (reference sequence).

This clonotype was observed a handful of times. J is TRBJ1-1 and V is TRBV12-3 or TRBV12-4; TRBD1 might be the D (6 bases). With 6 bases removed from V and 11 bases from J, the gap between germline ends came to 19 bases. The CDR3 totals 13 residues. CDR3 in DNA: TGTGCCAGCAGGGGAGGGGGGCCGTGGGAGGCTTTCTTT. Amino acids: CASRGGGPWEAFF.

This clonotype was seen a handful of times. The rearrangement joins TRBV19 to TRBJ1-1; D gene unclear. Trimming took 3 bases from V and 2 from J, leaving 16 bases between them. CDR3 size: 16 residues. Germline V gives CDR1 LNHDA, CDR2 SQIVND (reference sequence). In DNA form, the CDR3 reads TGTGCCAGTAGTATGAGAAGGGAAGAGGTTAACACTGAAGCTTTCTTT. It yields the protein CASSMRREEVNTEAFF. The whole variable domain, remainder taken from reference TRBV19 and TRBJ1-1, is DGGITQSPKYLFRKEGQNVTLSCEQNLNHDAMYWYRQDPGQGLRLIYYSQIVNDFQKGDIAEGYSVSREKKESFPLTVTSAQKNPTAFYLCASSMRREEVNTEAFFGQGTRLTVV.

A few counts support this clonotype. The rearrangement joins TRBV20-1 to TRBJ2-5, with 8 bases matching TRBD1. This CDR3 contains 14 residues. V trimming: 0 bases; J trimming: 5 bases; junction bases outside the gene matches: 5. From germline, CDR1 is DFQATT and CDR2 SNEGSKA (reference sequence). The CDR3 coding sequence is TGCAGTGCTAGAGATGGACAGGGCGGGGAGACCCAGTACTTC. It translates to CSARDGQGGETQYF.

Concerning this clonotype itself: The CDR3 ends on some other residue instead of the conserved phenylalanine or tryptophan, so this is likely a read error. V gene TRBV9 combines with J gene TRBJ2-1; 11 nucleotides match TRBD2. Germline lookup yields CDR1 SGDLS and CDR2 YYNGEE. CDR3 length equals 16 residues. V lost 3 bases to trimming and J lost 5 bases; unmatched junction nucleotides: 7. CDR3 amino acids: CASSAPLAGGDNEQFL. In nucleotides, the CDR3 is TGTGCCAGCAGCGCCCCTCTAGCGGGAGGAGACAATGAGCAGTTCCTC.

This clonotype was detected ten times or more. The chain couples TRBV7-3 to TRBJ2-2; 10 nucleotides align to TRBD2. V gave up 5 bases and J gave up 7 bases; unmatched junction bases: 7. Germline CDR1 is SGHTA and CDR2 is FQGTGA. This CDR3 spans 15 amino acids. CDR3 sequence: CASSPRTSGVGELFF. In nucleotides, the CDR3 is TGTGCCAGCAGCCCAAGGACTAGCGGTGTCGGGGAGCTGTTTTTT.

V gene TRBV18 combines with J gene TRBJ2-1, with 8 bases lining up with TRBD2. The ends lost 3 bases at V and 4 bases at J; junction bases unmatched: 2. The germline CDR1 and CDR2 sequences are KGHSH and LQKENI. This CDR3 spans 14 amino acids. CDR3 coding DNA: TGTGCCAGCTCACCGACTAGCGTGTACAATGAGCAGTTCTTC. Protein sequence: CASSPTSVYNEQFF.

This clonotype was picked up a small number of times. The DNA of the CDR3 is TGTGCCAGCAGCGTAAACAGGGTGGTCAATCAGCCCCAGCATTTT. It translates to CASSVNRVVNQPQHF. The chain employs TRBV3-1 and TRBJ1-5; D perhaps matches TRBD1 (6 bases). The CDR3 contains 15 residues. The V end lost 5 bases, the J end lost 3 bases, and 14 bases lay between the germline ends. Looked up from germline, CDR1 is LGHDT and CDR2 is YNNKEL (reference sequence). The complete variable domain, with remaining parts taken from reference TRBV3-1 and TRBJ1-5, reads DTAVSQTPKYLVTQMGNDKSIKCEQNLGHDTMYWYKQDSKKFLKIMFSYNNKELIINETVPNRFSPKSPDKAHLNLHINSLELGDSAVYFCASSVNRVVNQPQHFGDGTRLSIL.